The source of this TCR beta chain is a study of cytomegalovirus exposure and HLA in healthy donors. Findings and limits, study-wide: The study flagged roughly 150 TCR beta chains as cytomegalovirus-associated. The authors later found HLA-associated TCR beta chains more clonally expanded than equally common others.

Of note for this clone: Antigen unknown.

Amplification used 60 Vbeta primers and 13 Jbeta primers. Profiled with immunoSEQ multiplex PCR; TCRdb holds only in-frame clones, not every one. The sample gives roughly 60,000 clones, around two thirds of which show up once; 19% is in the top ten. V was cut by 5 bases and J by 0 bases, with 14 bases left in between. Germline CDR1 and CDR2: MNHNS and SASEGT. This CDR3 has 15 amino acids. The source of this sequence is a woman in her fifties or sixties in good health and CMV-seropositive. The chain has TRBV6-1 and TRBJ2-7, with TRBD2 as a possible D gene (6 bases). The sequenced sample consisted of PBMCs. CDR3 in amino acids: CASSPDSGLSYEQYF. Written as DNA, the CDR3 is TGTGCCAGCAGTCCAGATAGCGGCCTCTCCTACGAGCAGTACTTC.